Below are 6 T cell receptor beta chains sequenced from a single sample in a study of tumor-infiltrating lymphocytes in oesophageal squamous cell carcinoma. Using its own MiXCR run on the PCR reads, TCRdb lists one record per CDR3 protein. The data show fewer than 6,500 distinct CDR3 sequences, more than 12% seen once. The specimen was esophageal tumor tissue. The receptors were sampled from a male donor with esophageal squamous cell carcinoma.

In its sample, this clonotype was seen a few times. The chain couples TRBV12-3 or TRBV12-4 to TRBJ1-5; 9 bases are shared with TRBD1. The CDR3 is 18 amino acids. J lost 2 bases, V lost 3 bases, and 11 bases had no gene match. CDR3 protein: CASSLDRGKGRGNQPQHF. The CDR3 bases are TGTGCCAGCAGTTTGGACAGGGGCAAGGGTAGGGGCAATCAGCCCCAGCATTTT.

In the case of this clonotype: The conserved phenylalanine or tryptophan normally closing the CDR3 is absent here, so this likely arose from a read error. The limits of the CDR3 on the DNA are not certain, so only TCRdb's listed CDR3 is given. The chain employs TRBV6-1 and TRBJ2-7; TRBD1 is taken as the D call from the table, unchecked against the DNA. Germline loops: CDR1 MNHNS, CDR2 SASEGT. The CDR3 has 18 residues if both end residues are counted. This chain's CDR3 is CASSDYGGTVLYGYTFGS.

This clonotype is labeled large. The chain combines TRBV7-9 with TRBJ2-3; TRBD2 agrees at 12 bases. This CDR3 spans 18 amino acids. The V gene's germline CDR1 is SEHNR and CDR2 FQNEAQ (reference sequence). The ends lost 6 bases at V and 5 bases at J; junction bases unmatched: 15. CDR3 nucleotide sequence: TGTGCCAGCAGGCCCCCTATTGGACTAGCGGGGAGGAGAGATACGCAGTATTTT. Translation gives CASRPPIGLAGRRDTQYF.

This chain uses TRBV7-8 with TRBJ2-1; 9 bases align to TRBD2. The CDR3 is made up of 17 amino acids. V trimming: 5 bases; J trimming: 6 bases; junction bases outside the gene matches: 14. Looked up from germline, CDR1 is SGHVS and CDR2 is FQNEAQ. CDR3 sequence (DNA): TGTGCCAGCAGCCCTAGCGGGGTGGGAGCGGGGGGCAATGAGCAGTTCTTC. Protein product: CASSPSGVGAGGNEQFF.

Relative to its sample, this clonotype is large. The chain combines TRBV6-1 with TRBJ1-5; perhaps TRBD1 as D (5 bases). Per the germline V gene, CDR1 is MNHNS and CDR2 is SASEGT. V was shortened by 7 bases and J by 6 bases, with 13 bases between the two germline ends. The CDR3 has 13 residues. The CDR3 protein is CASKKEGTQPQHF. The CDR3 nucleotides are TGTGCCAGCAAAAAGGAAGGGACTCAGCCCCAGCATTTT.

This clonotype was detected many times. A much larger clone lies one base from this, so it may be a read error. The chain couples TRBV25-1 to TRBJ2-5; 8 bases are shared with TRBD1. With V trimmed by 3 bases and J by 11 bases, 20 bases remained unmatched. This CDR3 region has 17 residues. Germline V gene sequence: CDR1 MGHDK, CDR2 SYGVNS. The CDR3 here is CASSDSRWDRSLGEQYF. Written as DNA, the CDR3 is TGTGCCAGCAGTGATAGTCGGTGGGACAGGTCGTTGGGTGAGCAGTACTTC.